This T cell receptor beta chain was sequenced in a study of blood T cell repertoires in COVID-19. V was pared by 3 bases and J by 10 bases, with 11 bases of the junction left unmatched. This CDR3 has 15 amino acids. Germline CDR1 is LNHDA and CDR2 is SQIVND (reference sequence). The method was immunoSEQ multiplex PCR; TCRdb's version includes in-frame clones alone and lacks a portion of them. Among under 200,000 clones listed, roughly nine tenths were seen once. The sequencing sample was made of peripheral blood. V usage is TRBV19 and J usage is TRBJ1-4, with 7 bases identical to TRBD1. This receptor was identified in a woman aged 60-70 years with COVID-19, enrolled during active disease. The CDR3 sequence: CASSIKVQGGRKLFF. The CDR3 DNA reads TGTGCCAGTAGTATCAAGGTGCAGGGGGGTAGAAAACTGTTTTTT.